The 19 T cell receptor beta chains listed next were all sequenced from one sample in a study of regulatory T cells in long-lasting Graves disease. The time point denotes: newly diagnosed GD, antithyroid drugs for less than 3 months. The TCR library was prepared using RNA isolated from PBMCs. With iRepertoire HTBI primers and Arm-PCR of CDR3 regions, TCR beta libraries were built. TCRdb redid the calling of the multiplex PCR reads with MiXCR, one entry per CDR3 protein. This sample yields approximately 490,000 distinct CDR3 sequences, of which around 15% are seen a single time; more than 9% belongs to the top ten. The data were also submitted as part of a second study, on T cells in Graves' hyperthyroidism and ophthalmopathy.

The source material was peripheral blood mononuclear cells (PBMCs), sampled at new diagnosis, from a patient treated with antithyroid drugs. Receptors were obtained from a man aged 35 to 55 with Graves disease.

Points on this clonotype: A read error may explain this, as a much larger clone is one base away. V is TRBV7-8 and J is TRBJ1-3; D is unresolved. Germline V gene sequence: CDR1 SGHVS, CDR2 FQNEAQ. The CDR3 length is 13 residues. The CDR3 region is CASSPHRGNTMYF. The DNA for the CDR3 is TGTGCCAGCAGCCCTCATCGAGGAAACACCATGTATTTT.

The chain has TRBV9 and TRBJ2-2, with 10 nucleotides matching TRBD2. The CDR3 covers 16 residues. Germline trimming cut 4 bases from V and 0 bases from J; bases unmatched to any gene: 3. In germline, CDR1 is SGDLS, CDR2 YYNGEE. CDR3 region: CASSYGLAANTGELFF. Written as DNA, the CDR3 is TGTGCCAGCAGCTACGGACTAGCGGCGAACACCGGGGAGCTGTTTTTT.

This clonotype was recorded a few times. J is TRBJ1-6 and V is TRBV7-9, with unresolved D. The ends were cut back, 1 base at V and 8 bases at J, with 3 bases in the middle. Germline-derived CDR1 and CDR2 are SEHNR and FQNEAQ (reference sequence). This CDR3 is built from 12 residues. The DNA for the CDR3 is TGTGCCAGCAGCTTAGACTATTCACCCCTCCACTTT. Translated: CASSLDYSPLHF.

The CDR3: CASSYGTRREQFF. Written as DNA, the CDR3 is TGTGCCAGCAGTTACGGGACTAGGCGTGAGCAGTTCTTC. The genes are TRBV6-2 or TRBV6-3 and TRBJ2-1; 8 bases align to TRBD2. Germline CDR1 and CDR2: MNHEY and SVGEGT. V was pared by 2 bases and J by 9 bases, with 3 bases of the junction left unmatched. The CDR3 runs to 13 residues.

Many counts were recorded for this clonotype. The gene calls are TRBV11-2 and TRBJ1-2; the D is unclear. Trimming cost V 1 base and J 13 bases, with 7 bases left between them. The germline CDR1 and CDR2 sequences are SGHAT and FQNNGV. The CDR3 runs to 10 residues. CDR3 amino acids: CASSLVPFTF. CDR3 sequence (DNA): TGTGCCAGCAGCTTAGTTCCTTTCACCTTC.

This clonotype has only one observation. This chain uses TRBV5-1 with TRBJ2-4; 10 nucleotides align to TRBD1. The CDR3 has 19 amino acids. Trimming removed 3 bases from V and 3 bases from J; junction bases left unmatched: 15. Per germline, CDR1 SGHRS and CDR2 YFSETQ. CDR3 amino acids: CASSWNKADRGLDKNIQYF. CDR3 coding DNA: TGCGCCAGCAGCTGGAATAAAGCCGACAGGGGGCTGGACAAAAACATTCAGTACTTC.

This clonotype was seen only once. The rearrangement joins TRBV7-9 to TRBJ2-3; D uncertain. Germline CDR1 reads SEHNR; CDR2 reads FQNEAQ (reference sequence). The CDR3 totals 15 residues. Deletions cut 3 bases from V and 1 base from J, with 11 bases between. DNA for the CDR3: TGTGCCAGCAGCTTCCCGGAGATGGGCACAGATACGCAGTATTTT. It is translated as CASSFPEMGTDTQYF. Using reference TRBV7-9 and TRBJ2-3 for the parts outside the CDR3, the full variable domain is DTGVSQNPRHKITKRGQNVTFRCDPISEHNRLYWYRQTLGQGPEFLTYFQNEAQLEKSRLLSDRFSAERPKGSFSTLEIQRTEQGDSAMYLCASSFPEMGTDTQYFGPGTRLTVL.

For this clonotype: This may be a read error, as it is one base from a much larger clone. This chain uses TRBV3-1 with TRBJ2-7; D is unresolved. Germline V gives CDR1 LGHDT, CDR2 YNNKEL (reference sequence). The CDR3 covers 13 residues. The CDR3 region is CASSQDLPYGQYF. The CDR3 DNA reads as TGTGCCAGCAGCCAAGACCTTCCCTACGGGCAGTACTTC.

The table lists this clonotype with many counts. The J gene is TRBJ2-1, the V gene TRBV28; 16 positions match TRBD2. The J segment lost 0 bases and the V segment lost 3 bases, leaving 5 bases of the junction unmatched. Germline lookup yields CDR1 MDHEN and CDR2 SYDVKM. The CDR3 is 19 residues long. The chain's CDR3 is CASSFPGTSGRGSYNEQFF. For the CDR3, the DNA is TGTGCCAGCAGTTTCCCCGGGACTAGCGGGAGGGGCTCCTACAATGAGCAGTTCTTC. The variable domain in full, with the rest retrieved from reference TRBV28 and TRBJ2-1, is DVKVTQSSRYLVKRTGEKVFLECVQDMDHENMFWYRQDPGLGLRLIYFSYDVKMKEKGDIPEGYSVSREKKERFSLILESASTNQTSMYLCASSFPGTSGRGSYNEQFFGPGTRLTVL.

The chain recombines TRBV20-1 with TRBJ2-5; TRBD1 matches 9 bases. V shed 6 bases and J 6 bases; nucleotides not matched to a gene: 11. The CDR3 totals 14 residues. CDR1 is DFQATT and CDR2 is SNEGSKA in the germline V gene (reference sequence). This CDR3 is CSAPNTGGEKTQYF. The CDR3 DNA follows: TGCAGTGCGCCCAACACAGGGGGCGAAAAGACCCAGTACTTC.

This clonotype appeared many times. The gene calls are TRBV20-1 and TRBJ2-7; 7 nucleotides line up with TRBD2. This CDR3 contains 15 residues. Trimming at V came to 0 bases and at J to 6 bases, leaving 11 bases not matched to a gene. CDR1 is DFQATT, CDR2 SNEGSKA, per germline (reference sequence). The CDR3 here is CSARDWGEGLIEQYF. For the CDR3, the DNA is TGCAGTGCTAGAGATTGGGGGGAGGGCCTGATCGAGCAGTACTTC.

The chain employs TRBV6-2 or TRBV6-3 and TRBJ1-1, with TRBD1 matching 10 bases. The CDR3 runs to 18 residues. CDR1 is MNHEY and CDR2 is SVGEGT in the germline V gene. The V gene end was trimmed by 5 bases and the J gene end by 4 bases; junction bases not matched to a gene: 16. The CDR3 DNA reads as TGTGCCAGCAGTGAGGCAAGCACTAGGGGACAGGGGCCCACTGAAGCTTTCTTT. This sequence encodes CASSEASTRGQGPTEAFF.

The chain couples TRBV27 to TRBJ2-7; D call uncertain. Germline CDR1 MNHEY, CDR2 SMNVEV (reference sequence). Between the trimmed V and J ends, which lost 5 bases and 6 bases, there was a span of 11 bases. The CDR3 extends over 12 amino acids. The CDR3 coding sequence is TGTGCCAGCAGTCGACCCGCCGGCGAGCAGTACTTC. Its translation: CASSRPAGEQYF.

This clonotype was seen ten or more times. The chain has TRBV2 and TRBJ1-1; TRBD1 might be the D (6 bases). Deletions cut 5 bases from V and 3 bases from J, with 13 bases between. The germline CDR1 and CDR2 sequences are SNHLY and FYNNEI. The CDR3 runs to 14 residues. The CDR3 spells CASSRTERDTEAFF. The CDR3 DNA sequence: TGTGCCAGCAGTAGGACAGAAAGGGACACTGAAGCTTTCTTT.

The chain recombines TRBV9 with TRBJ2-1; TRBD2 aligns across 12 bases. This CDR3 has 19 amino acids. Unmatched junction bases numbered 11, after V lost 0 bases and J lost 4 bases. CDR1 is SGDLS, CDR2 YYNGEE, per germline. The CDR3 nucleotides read TGTGCCAGCAGCGTAGAGGGCCTAGCGGGAGGGGGGCTATACAATGAGCAGTTCTTC. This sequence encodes CASSVEGLAGGGLYNEQFF.

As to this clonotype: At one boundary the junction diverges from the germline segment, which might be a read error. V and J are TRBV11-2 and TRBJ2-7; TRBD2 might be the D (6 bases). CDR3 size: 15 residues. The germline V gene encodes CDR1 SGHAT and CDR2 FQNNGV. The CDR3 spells CACSLMTRRYDEQYF. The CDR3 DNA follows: TGTGCCTGCAGCTTAATGACTAGAAGGTACGACGAGCAGTACTTC.

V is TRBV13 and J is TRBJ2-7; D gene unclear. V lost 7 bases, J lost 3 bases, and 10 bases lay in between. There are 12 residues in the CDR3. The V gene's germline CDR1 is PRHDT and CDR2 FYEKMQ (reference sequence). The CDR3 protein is CASTDTNYEQYF. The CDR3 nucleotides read TGTGCCAGCACCGACACTAACTACGAGCAGTACTTC.

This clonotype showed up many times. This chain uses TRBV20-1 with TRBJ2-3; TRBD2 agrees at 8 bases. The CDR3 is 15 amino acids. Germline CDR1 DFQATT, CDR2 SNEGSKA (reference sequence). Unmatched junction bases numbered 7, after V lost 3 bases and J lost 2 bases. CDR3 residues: CSASGGGSLTDTQYF. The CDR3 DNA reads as TGCAGTGCTAGCGGCGGGGGGAGCCTCACAGATACGCAGTATTTT.

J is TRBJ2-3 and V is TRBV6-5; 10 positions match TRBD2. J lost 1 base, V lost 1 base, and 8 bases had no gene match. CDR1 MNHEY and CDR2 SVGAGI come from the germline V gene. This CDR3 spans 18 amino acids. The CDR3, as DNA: TGTGCCAGCAGTTACTTCGGGCCTAGCGGGAGTGGCACAGATACGCAGTATTTT. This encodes CASSYFGPSGSGTDTQYF.